This T cell receptor (beta chain) was recorded in a study of CD8 T cells in ankylosing spondylitis (dated by TCRdb to between 2016 and 2019). Background on the whole study: To find TCR variants linked to disease, the study profiled T cell receptor beta repertoires in ankylosing spondylitis patients and healthy donors. The full study cohort was made up of about 24 ankylosing spondylitis patients and 108 healthy donors. Peripheral blood samples were taken, and synovial fluid was additionally collected from ankylosing spondylitis patients. Summary of the overall study and its limitations: Some TCR beta motif variants had previously been reported in synovial fluid and blood of reactive arthritis patients, which suggested common disease-initiation mechanisms. Blood from ankylosing spondylitis patients appeared to be characterized by a TCR beta motif composed of about eight highly homologous amino acid variants. The disease-linked clones showed a CD8+ phenotype and occurred at relatively low frequencies in peripheral blood. The disease-linked clones were reported as significantly enriched in matched synovial fluid samples from ankylosing spondylitis patients.

Reads for this sample came from an Illumina HiSeq 2500. Quantitative 5'-RACE with molecular barcodes was used to prepare TCR beta libraries. In the original analysis: To identify disease-linked TCR variants, a new computational method was used, one built on a probabilistic model of VDJ rearrangement. TCRdb applied fastp at Q25 and MiXCR to the public reads, then kept only in-frame beta chains. Here each entry gathers all rows of one CDR3 protein and keeps the most common genes and DNA. TCRdb, rather than the study authors, made the V and J calls. For this sample there are roughly 700,000 distinct CDR3 sequences; around 20% appear just once. The ten largest clones take up over 15% of the sample. The germline V gene sets CDR1 to SGHTS and CDR2 to YDEGEE. The CDR3 measures 15 amino acids from cysteine to phenylalanine. The read is trimmed to its CDR3 DNA, 45 bases read in frame from base 1. The germline V and J ends show losses of 3 bases and 4 bases respectively, and no gene match explains 8 bases of the junction.

With respect to this clonotype: What antigen it recognizes has not been identified. No much larger clonotype is one base removed from it; base qualities were not supplied.

The TCR was taken from a male donor with ankylosing spondylitis. Sequencing was performed on blood, either unsorted or a sorted T cell fraction (not recorded which). The sequence links TRBV5-8 to TRBJ2-3; TRBD1 aligns with 7 central bases. CDR3 loop: CASSWGTAYSDTQYF. Read as DNA, the sequence is TGTGCCAGCAGCTGGGGGACAGCGTATTCAGATACGCAGTATTTT.